Presented here are 18 T cell receptor beta chains from one specimen sequenced in a study of early stage breast cancer tumors. Clones were sequenced by immunoSEQ multiplex PCR, and TCRdb holds only the in-frame ones, with some missing. This table holds about 46,000 clones, roughly 73% found once. The sequencing input was blood. The receptor source for this set is a person aged 40 to 49 with breast cancer.

The V call is TRBV10-3, the J call TRBJ1-1; D is perhaps TRBD1 (5 bases). Trimming left V 2 bases short and J 6 bases short, with 19 bases between. The CDR3 consists of 16 residues. The germline V gene has CDR1 ENHRY and CDR2 SYGVKD. The CDR3 spells CAISEPRDGSSPEAFF. The CDR3 region has the DNA TGTGCCATCAGTGAGCCGCGGGACGGAAGCTCTCCTGAAGCTTTCTTT.

The rearrangement uses TRBV6-4 and TRBJ2-1; TRBD2 matches at 8 bases. V trimming: 5 bases; J trimming: 9 bases; junction bases outside the gene matches: 12. In germline, CDR1 is MRHNA, CDR2 SNTAGT. The CDR3 totals 15 residues. The CDR3 is CASSPRASGFSEQFF. DNA of the CDR3: TGTGCCAGCAGTCCACGGGCTAGCGGGTTCTCTGAGCAGTTCTTC.

The rearrangement uses TRBV6-5 and TRBJ2-7, with 8 positions matching TRBD2. Germline trimming cut 4 bases from V and 3 bases from J; bases unmatched to any gene: 5. The V gene's germline CDR1 is MNHEY and CDR2 SVGAGI. This CDR3 is 14 amino acids long. CDR3 in amino acids: CASSLTSGDYEQYF. CDR3 coding DNA: TGTGCCAGCAGTTTAACTAGCGGAGACTACGAGCAGTACTTC.

V is TRBV11-1 and J is TRBJ1-1; no clear D gene. The germline V gene has CDR1 SGHAT and CDR2 FQDESV (reference sequence). This CDR3 is built from 12 residues. V lost 5 bases to trimming and J lost 1 base, with 5 bases between them. CDR3 loop: CASSPTNTEAFF. The CDR3 bases are TGTGCCAGCAGCCCAACGAACACTGAAGCTTTCTTT. The complete variable domain, with remaining parts taken from reference TRBV11-1 and TRBJ1-1, reads EAEVAQSPRYKITEKSQAVAFWCDPISGHATLYWYRQILGQGPELLVQFQDESVVDDSQLPKDRFSAERLKGVDSTLKIQPAELGDSAMYLCASSPTNTEAFFGQGTRLTVV.

The rearrangement links TRBV18 to TRBJ2-1, with TRBD2 matching 13 bases. J gave up 7 bases and V 3 bases, and 12 bases lay outside the gene matches. Looked up from germline, CDR1 is KGHSH and CDR2 is LQKENI. The length of the CDR3 is 18 residues. CDR3 nucleotide sequence: TGTGCCAGCTCACCTTTGCCCTCGGGACTAGCGGGAATAAATGAGCAGTTCTTC. This codes for CASSPLPSGLAGINEQFF.

The rearrangement uses TRBV2 and TRBJ1-4, with D possibly being TRBD1 (5 bases). This CDR3 has 15 amino acids. Trimming pared 6 bases from V and 0 bases from J, leaving 11 bases between. Germline V lookup: CDR1 SNHLY, CDR2 FYNNEI. The CDR3 DNA reads as TGTGCCAGCAGACCAGGGATGTCAACTAATGAAAAACTGTTTTTT. It translates to CASRPGMSTNEKLFF. The full variable domain, with the rest looked up from reference TRBV2 and TRBJ1-4, is EPEVTQTPSHQVTQMGQEVILRCVPISNHLYFYWYRQILGQKVEFLVSFYNNEISEKSEIFDDQFSVERPDGSNFTLKIRSTKLEDSAMYFCASRPGMSTNEKLFFGSGTQLSVL.

V is TRBV2 and J is TRBJ1-4; 8 bases are a match to TRBD1. The length of the CDR3 is 15 residues. V was pared by 10 bases and J by 2 bases, with 9 bases of the junction left unmatched. Germline CDR1 reads SNHLY; CDR2 reads FYNNEI. DNA for the CDR3: TGTGCCACCACTGGACAGGGCCTCACTAATGAAAAACTGTTTTTT. Translating it yields CATTGQGLTNEKLFF.

The chain recombines TRBV6-1 with TRBJ2-2; D is possibly TRBD2 (6 bases). Germline V gene lookup returns CDR1 MNHNS and CDR2 SASEGT. Trimming pared 6 bases from V and 9 bases from J, leaving 20 bases between. CDR3 length equals 15 residues. The CDR3 bases are TGTGCCAGCAGGGGGGACTCCGCGCCATTGAGGGAGCTGTTTTTT. Protein: CASRGDSAPLRELFF.

The chain is built from TRBV7-3 and TRBJ2-1, with TRBD2 identical over 15 bases. Germline values: CDR1 SGHTA, CDR2 FQGTGA. The CDR3 sequence is 15 residues long. V lost 3 bases, J lost 7 bases, and 1 base stayed unmatched. The CDR3 DNA reads as TGTGCCAGCAGCTTGGGGACTAGCGGGGGGAATGAGCAGTTCTTC. Its translation is CASSLGTSGGNEQFF.

V is TRBV30 and J is TRBJ2-5, with unresolved D. V dropped 7 bases and J dropped 6 bases, with 18 bases sitting between them. The germline gives CDR1 GTSNPN, CDR2 SVGIG (reference sequence). The CDR3 runs 13 residues. Written as DNA, the CDR3 is TGTGCCTACACACAAATGGGTGTTAAGACCCAGTACTTC. Its protein is CAYTQMGVKTQYF. Drawing the rest from reference TRBV30 and TRBJ2-5, the complete variable domain is SQTIHQWPATLVQPVGSPLSLECTVEGTSNPNLYWYRQAAGRGLQLLFYSVGIGQISSEVPQNLSASRPQDRQFILSSKKLLLSDSGFYLCAYTQMGVKTQYFGPGTRLLVL.

The chain carries TRBV4-1 and TRBJ1-1, with unresolved D. The V gene lost 1 base and the J gene lost 4 bases, with 13 bases spanning the gap. Germline assignment: CDR1 MGHRA and CDR2 YSYEKL. The CDR3 length is 15 residues. This CDR3 is CASSQGTGRSTEAFF. The CDR3 coding sequence is TGCGCCAGCAGCCAAGGAACGGGCCGGTCCACTGAAGCTTTCTTT.

This clone was counted a single time. V gene TRBV11-3 combines with J gene TRBJ2-1; D is perhaps TRBD2 (5 bases). Trimming pared 2 bases from V and 7 bases from J, leaving 18 bases between. The CDR3 sequence is 16 residues long. Germline CDR1 SGHNT, CDR2 YENEEA. For the CDR3, the DNA is TGTGCCAGCAGCTTAACGGTGGGAGCACCCTCTAATGAGCAGTTCTTC. Protein product: CASSLTVGAPSNEQFF. Full variable domain (rest looked up from reference TRBV11-3 and TRBJ2-1): EAGVVQSPRYKIIEKKQPVAFWCNPISGHNTLYWYLQNLGQGPELLIRYENEEAVDDSQLPKDRFSAERLKGVDSTLKIQPAELGDSAVYLCASSLTVGAPSNEQFFGPGTRLTVL.

In nucleotides, the CDR3 is TGTGCCAGCAGCTTAGCCAGCGGGAGGGCCTACAATGAGCAGTTCTTC. As protein: CASSLASGRAYNEQFF. This rearrangement joins TRBV11-3 to TRBJ2-1, with 10 bases identical to TRBD2. This CDR3 region has 16 residues. V was pared by 1 base and J by 2 bases, with 2 bases of the junction left unmatched. Germline-derived CDR1 and CDR2 are SGHNT and YENEEA.

This chain joins TRBV6-1 and TRBJ2-1, with D uncertain. This CDR3 spans 12 amino acids. Per the germline V gene, CDR1 is MNHNS and CDR2 is SASEGT. With 3 bases removed from V and 8 bases from J, the gap between germline ends came to 8 bases. Written as DNA, the CDR3 is TGTGCCAGCAGTGATCTGCTCCATGAGCAGTTCTTC. This sequence encodes CASSDLLHEQFF.

The rearrangement links TRBV7-9 to TRBJ2-3, with D perhaps TRBD1 or TRBD2 (5 bases each). The V and J ends lost 3 bases and 6 bases respectively, with 10 bases between them. The CDR3 runs to 13 residues. The germline gives CDR1 SEHNR, CDR2 FQNEAQ (reference sequence). The CDR3 reads CASSFRGPDTQYF. The CDR3 region has the DNA TGTGCCAGCAGCTTTAGGGGACCGGATACGCAGTATTTT.

V is TRBV30 and J is TRBJ2-2; 11 positions match TRBD2. V lost 4 bases and J lost 10; bases outside the gene matches: 8. This CDR3 region has 14 residues. The germline V gene has CDR1 GTSNPN and CDR2 SVGIG (reference sequence). The CDR3 here is CAWNSGRAGVELFF. CDR3 coding DNA: TGTGCCTGGAATAGCGGGAGGGCCGGGGTGGAGCTGTTTTTT.

The J gene is TRBJ1-1, the V gene TRBV5-5, with TRBD1 matching over 7 bases. V was pared by 1 base and J by 5 bases, with 5 bases of the junction left unmatched. CDR1 and CDR2 from the germline V gene are SGHKS and YYEKEE (reference sequence). The CDR3 is 14 amino acids. The CDR3 sequence: CASSLIVQGTEAFF. CDR3 coding DNA: TGTGCCAGCAGCTTGATTGTACAGGGGACTGAAGCTTTCTTT. The complete variable domain, with remaining parts taken from reference TRBV5-5 and TRBJ1-1, reads DAGVTQSPTHLIKTRGQQVTLRCSPISGHKSVSWYQQVLGQGPQFIFQYYEKEERGRGNFPDRFSARQFPNYSSELNVNALLLGDSALYLCASSLIVQGTEAFFGQGTRLTVV.

Only a few counts were recorded for this clone. The rearrangement joins TRBV7-6 to TRBJ2-7; D gene ambiguous. Germline V gene lookup returns CDR1 SGHVS and CDR2 FNYEAQ. The CDR3 consists of 14 residues. With 4 bases removed from V and 3 bases from J, the gap between germline ends came to 13 bases. The CDR3: CASSSLKGYYEQYF. CDR3 DNA: TGTGCCAGCAGCTCCCTAAAGGGATACTACGAGCAGTACTTC.